The TCR beta chain under discussion was sequenced for a study of blood T cell repertoires in COVID-19. In the study overall: Researchers got acute and convalescent COVID-19 samples from the United States, Italy and Spain.

As originally analysed: It was from reference gene primer amplification that nucleated cell counts were estimated. Clones were sequenced by immunoSEQ multiplex PCR, and TCRdb holds only the in-frame ones, with some missing. The V and J calls and clone size come from that table; D and trimming were worked out from the DNA. The table lists a few hundred thousand clones, about four fifths of them singletons. Specimen: peripheral blood. The receptor's source is a woman in her late teens or twenties with acute or convalescent COVID-19.

The CDR3 loop is CASSFNRDEQYF. The CDR3 region has the DNA TGCGCCAGCAGCTTCAACAGGGACGAGCAGTACTTC. This chain joins TRBV5-1 and TRBJ2-7; perhaps TRBD1 as D (6 bases). The V gene lost 2 bases and the J gene lost 5 bases, with 8 bases spanning the gap. Germline V gene lookup returns CDR1 SGHRS and CDR2 YFSETQ. This CDR3 comprises 12 residues.